The clone carrying this TCR beta chain has ten or more counts. Germline CDR1 and CDR2: SGHTA and FQGNSA. The CDR3 runs to 15 residues. V lost 1 base and J lost 0, with 10 bases in between. This sample stems from a study of T cells in Graves' hyperthyroidism and ophthalmopathy. Using RNA transcripts as the source, TCR beta CDR3 regions were amplified. With the HTBI primer set, the TCR CDR3 went through a first round of RT-PCR. MiXCR, applied by TCRdb to the multiplex PCR reads, yields one record per CDR3 protein. The sample contains around 610,000 distinct CDR3 sequences, roughly 14% of which appear only once.

What was sequenced was blood. The TCR originated in a woman between 40 and 50 years old with Graves' ophthalmopathy. The rearrangement joins TRBV7-2 to TRBJ2-7; possibly TRBD1 for D (6 bases). Here the CDR3 DNA reads TGTGCCAGCAGCTTAGGGGACATTAGCTCCTACGAGCAGTACTTC. Translated: CASSLGDISSYEQYF.